The 19 T cell receptor beta chains in this list originate from one sample, sequenced in a study of shared T cell receptors in the human thymus. The method was immunoSEQ multiplex PCR; TCRdb's version includes in-frame clones alone and lacks a portion of them. The sample lists roughly 700,000 clones, more than 75% occurring once. This sample was shared with a second study, whose subject was human thymus T cells.

Sequenced input: thymocytes. All receptors come from a boy under two years old with a congenital heart defect.

V is TRBV7-9 and J is TRBJ2-1; 11 bases map to TRBD2. CDR1 and CDR2 from the germline V gene are SEHNR and FQNEAQ (reference sequence). Losses at the gene ends were 5 bases for V and 6 bases for J; bases not matched to a gene: 15. The CDR3 is 18 residues long. In DNA form, the CDR3 reads TGTGCCAGCAGCGCTCCTTTGAATAGCGGGAGGGCCGGCAATGAGCAGTTCTTC. It is translated as CASSAPLNSGRAGNEQFF.

As to this clone: The germline gene is not matched at one end of the junction; a read error may be the cause. V gene TRBV4-1 combines with J gene TRBJ2-1; 12 bases line up with TRBD2. There are 19 residues in the CDR3. CDR1 MGHRA and CDR2 YSYEKL come from the germline V gene. DNA of the CDR3: TGCGCCAGCAGACAAGATTGGGCTAGCGGGAGGGCCCCTCACAATGAGCAGTTCTTC. Residues: CASRQDWASGRAPHNEQFF.

V gene TRBV28 combines with J gene TRBJ1-2; D unresolved. The V end lost 4 bases, the J end lost 8 bases, and 14 bases lay between the germline ends. The germline gives CDR1 MDHEN, CDR2 SYDVKM. The CDR3 covers 13 residues. Here the CDR3 reads CASSSTGSQGYTF. In DNA, the CDR3 is TGTGCCAGCAGTTCAACGGGTTCTCAGGGCTACACCTTC.

The chain couples TRBV10-3 to TRBJ2-7, with D possibly matching TRBD2 (6 bases). V was clipped by 2 bases and J by 6 bases, with 11 bases between them. Germline loops: CDR1 ENHRY, CDR2 SYGVKD. The CDR3 totals 13 residues. This chain's CDR3 is CAISERTTIEQYF. The CDR3 DNA sequence: TGTGCCATCAGTGAGAGGACTACGATCGAGCAGTACTTC.

The V call is TRBV19, the J call TRBJ2-2; D remains ambiguous. The V end lost 2 bases, the J end lost 5 bases, and 12 bases lay between the germline ends. Germline CDR1 is LNHDA and CDR2 is SQIVND (reference sequence). The CDR3 consists of 15 residues. CDR3 sequence: CASSIPPRETGELFF. The DNA for the CDR3 is TGTGCCAGTAGTATACCCCCTCGCGAAACCGGGGAGCTGTTTTTT.

CDR3 loop: CASSHEGQGAKDTQYF. CDR3 DNA sequence: TGTGCCAGCAGCCATGAAGGACAGGGGGCAAAAGATACGCAGTATTTT. The chain carries TRBV14 and TRBJ2-3; 11 nucleotides agree with TRBD1. Germline V gene data show CDR1 as SGHDN and CDR2 as FVKESK. V was clipped by 3 bases and J by 5 bases; unmatched bases: 7. The CDR3 sequence is 16 residues long.

The chain joins TRBV15 to TRBJ2-7, with 11 nucleotides matching TRBD2. Germline V gene lookup returns CDR1 LNHNV and CDR2 YYDKDF (reference sequence). J was trimmed by 4 bases and V by 3 bases; bases with no gene match: 17. There are 19 residues in the CDR3. DNA of the CDR3: TGTGCCACCAGCAGCTGGACTAGCGGGCGCCATACTCCCGAGTACGAGCAGTACTTC. This sequence encodes CATSSWTSGRHTPEYEQYF.

The J gene is TRBJ1-5, the V gene TRBV14; the D gene is possibly TRBD1 (6 bases). The CDR3 totals 14 residues. V gave up 4 bases and J gave up 5 bases, with 12 bases separating them. The germline gives CDR1 SGHDN, CDR2 FVKESK. This CDR3 reads CASSPTGTHQPQHF. As DNA, the CDR3 is TGTGCCAGCAGCCCCACAGGGACCCATCAGCCCCAGCATTTT.

This chain connects TRBV2 to TRBJ2-7; D not certain. Germline V CDR1 and CDR2: SNHLY, FYNNEI. With 6 bases removed from V and 2 bases from J, the gap between germline ends came to 11 bases. The CDR3 contains 13 residues. CDR3 DNA sequence: TGTGCCAGCAGAAGCCGGAGCACCTACGAGCAGTACTTC. This encodes CASRSRSTYEQYF.

The chain carries TRBV9 and TRBJ1-2, with 7 bases fitting TRBD1. CDR1 and CDR2 from the germline V gene are SGDLS and YYNGEE. The CDR3 totals 15 residues. J was trimmed by 4 bases and V by 0 bases; bases with no gene match: 6. In DNA, the CDR3 is TGTGCCAGCAGCGTAGAGAAAGACAGGGCCTATGGCTACACCTTC. Protein: CASSVEKDRAYGYTF. Full variable domain (remainder filled in from reference TRBV9 and TRBJ1-2): DSGVTQTPKHLITATGQRVTLRCSPRSGDLSVYWYQQSLDQGLQFLIQYYNGEERAKGNILERFSAQQFPDLHSELNLSSLELGDSALYFCASSVEKDRAYGYTFGSGTRLTVV.

The V call is TRBV29-1, the J call TRBJ2-5; D gene ambiguous. Germline lookup yields CDR1 SQVTM and CDR2 ANQGSEA. The V end was cut by 3 bases, the J end by 2 bases, with 10 bases between. CDR3 length: 13 residues. CDR3 DNA: TGCAGCGTTGAGGAGCGTCCTCAAGAGACCCAGTACTTC. Encoded protein: CSVEERPQETQYF.

The chain joins TRBV4-3 to TRBJ2-7; the match to TRBD2 covers 8 bases. V lost 0 bases and J lost 4; bases outside the gene matches: 5. The CDR3 contains 15 residues. Germline V gene sequence: CDR1 LGHNA, CDR2 YSLEER. The CDR3 protein is CASSQDGASGYEQYF. The DNA for the CDR3 is TGCGCCAGCAGCCAAGATGGGGCTAGCGGGTACGAGCAGTACTTC.

The rearrangement uses TRBV5-4 and TRBJ2-3, with TRBD1 matching over 8 bases. The CDR3 contains 17 residues. V was clipped by 4 bases and J by 0 bases; unmatched bases: 10. Germline values: CDR1 SGHNT, CDR2 YYREEE (reference sequence). The CDR3, as DNA: TGTGCCAGCAGCCGCCCGGGACAGGTTTCTAGCACAGATACGCAGTATTTT. It codes for CASSRPGQVSSTDTQYF.

This clone was detected only once. The chain carries TRBV19 and TRBJ1-2; the match to TRBD1 covers 8 bases. Germline V CDR1 and CDR2: LNHDA, SQIVND (reference sequence). Unmatched junction bases numbered 3, after V lost 1 base and J lost 8 bases. There are 13 residues in the CDR3. This CDR3 reads CASSIAGGEGYTF. DNA for the CDR3: TGTGCCAGTAGTATAGCAGGGGGCGAAGGCTACACCTTC. The complete variable domain, with remaining parts taken from reference TRBV19 and TRBJ1-2, reads DGGITQSPKYLFRKEGQNVTLSCEQNLNHDAMYWYRQDPGQGLRLIYYSQIVNDFQKGDIAEGYSVSREKKESFPLTVTSAQKNPTAFYLCASSIAGGEGYTFGSGTRLTVV.

The J gene is TRBJ1-1, the V gene TRBV7-9, with TRBD1 as a possible D gene (6 bases). The germline gives CDR1 SEHNR, CDR2 FQNEAQ (reference sequence). The CDR3 loop spans 14 amino acids. Between the trimmed V and J ends, which lost 1 base and 4 bases, there was a span of 10 bases. CDR3 in DNA: TGTGCCAGCAGCTTAGTCTCACAGGGCACTGAAGCTTTCTTT. Its translation is CASSLVSQGTEAFF.

The rearrangement joins TRBV10-2 to TRBJ2-5; 8 nucleotides align to TRBD1. Trimming took 7 bases from V and 13 from J; bases not matched to a gene: 11. The CDR3 spans 12 residues. Germline CDR1 and CDR2: WSHSY and SAAADI. The CDR3 region has the DNA TGCGCCAGCACTCCTAGTGGGGACAGGCCGTACTTC. Translating it yields CASTPSGDRPYF.

This chain uses TRBV6-5 with TRBJ1-5; TRBD1 is a possible D gene (5 bases). Germline values: CDR1 MNHEY, CDR2 SVGAGI. Trimming removed 0 bases at V and 5 bases at J, with 11 bases between. This CDR3 has 15 residues. The CDR3 reads CASSYSKDTDQPQHF. The CDR3 coding sequence is TGTGCCAGCAGTTACTCGAAGGACACGGATCAGCCCCAGCATTTT.

The V and J genes are TRBV15 and TRBJ1-2, with 9 bases matching TRBD1. CDR3 length: 17 residues. The trim removed 0 bases at V and 0 bases at J, leaving 5 bases unmatched. The V gene's germline CDR1 is LNHNV and CDR2 YYDKDF (reference sequence). CDR3 amino acids: CATSRDKGTGTNYGYTF. The CDR3 DNA is TGTGCCACCAGCAGAGACAAAGGGACAGGGACTAACTATGGCTACACCTTC.

The rearrangement joins TRBV27 to TRBJ2-2; a possible D gene is TRBD1 (6 bases). Per germline, CDR1 MNHEY and CDR2 SMNVEV (reference sequence). This CDR3 spans 17 amino acids. V shed 8 bases and J shed 4 bases, with 23 bases lying between them. The DNA for the CDR3 is TGTGCCAGCCGTCCCCTCGACAGGATTATTAGCACCGGGGAGCTGTTTTTT. Translation gives CASRPLDRIISTGELFF.